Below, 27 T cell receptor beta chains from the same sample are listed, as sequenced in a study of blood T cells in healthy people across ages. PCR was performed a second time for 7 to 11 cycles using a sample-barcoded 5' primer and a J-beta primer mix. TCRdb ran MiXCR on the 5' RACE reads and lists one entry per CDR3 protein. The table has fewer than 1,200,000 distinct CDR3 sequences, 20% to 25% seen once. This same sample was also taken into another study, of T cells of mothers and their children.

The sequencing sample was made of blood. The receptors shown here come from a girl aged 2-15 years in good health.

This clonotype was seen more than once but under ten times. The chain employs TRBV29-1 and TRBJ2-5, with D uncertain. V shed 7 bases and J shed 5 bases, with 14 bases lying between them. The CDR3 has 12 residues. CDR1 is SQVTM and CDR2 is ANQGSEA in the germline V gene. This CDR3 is CSGHRGAETQYF. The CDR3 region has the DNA TGCAGCGGACATCGAGGCGCGGAGACCCAGTACTTC.

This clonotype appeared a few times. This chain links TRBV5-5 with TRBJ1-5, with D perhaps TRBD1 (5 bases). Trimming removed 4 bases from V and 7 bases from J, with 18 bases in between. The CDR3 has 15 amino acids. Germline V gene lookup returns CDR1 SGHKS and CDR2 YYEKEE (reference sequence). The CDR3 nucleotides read TGTGCCAGCAGCCGTGGGGACGGTTTTGGGCAGCCCCAGCATTTT. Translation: CASSRGDGFGQPQHF.

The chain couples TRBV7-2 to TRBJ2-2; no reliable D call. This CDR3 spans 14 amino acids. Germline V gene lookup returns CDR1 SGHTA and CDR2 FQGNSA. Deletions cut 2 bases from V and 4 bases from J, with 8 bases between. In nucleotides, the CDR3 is TGTGCCAGCAGCTTAAATAGGGCCACCGGGGAGCTGTTTTTT. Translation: CASSLNRATGELFF.

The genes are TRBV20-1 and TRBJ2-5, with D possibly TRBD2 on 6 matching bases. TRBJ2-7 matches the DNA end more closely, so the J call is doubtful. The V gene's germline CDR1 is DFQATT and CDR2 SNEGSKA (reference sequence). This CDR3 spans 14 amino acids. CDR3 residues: CSALDGGSLIEQYF. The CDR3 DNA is TGCAGTGCTCTCGACGGGGGATCCTTAATCGAGCAGTACTTC.

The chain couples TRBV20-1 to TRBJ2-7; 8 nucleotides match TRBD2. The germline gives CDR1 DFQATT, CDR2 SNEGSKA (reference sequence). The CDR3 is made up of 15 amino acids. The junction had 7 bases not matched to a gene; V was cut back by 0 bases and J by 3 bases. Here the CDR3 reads CSARDQVAGNYEQYF. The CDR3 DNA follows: TGCAGTGCTAGAGATCAGGTAGCGGGAAACTACGAGCAGTACTTC.

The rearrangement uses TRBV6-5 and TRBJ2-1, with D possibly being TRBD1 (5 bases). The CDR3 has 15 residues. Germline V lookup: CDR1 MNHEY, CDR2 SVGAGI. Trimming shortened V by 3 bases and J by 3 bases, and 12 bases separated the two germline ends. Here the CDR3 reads CASSYDSTDYNEQFF. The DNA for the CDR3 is TGTGCCAGCAGTTATGACAGTACAGACTACAATGAGCAGTTCTTC.

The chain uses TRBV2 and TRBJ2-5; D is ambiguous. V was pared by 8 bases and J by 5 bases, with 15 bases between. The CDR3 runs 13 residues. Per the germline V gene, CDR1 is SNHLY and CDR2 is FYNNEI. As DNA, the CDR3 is TGTGCCAGCGCGGAATTGACGCAGGAGACCCAGTACTTC. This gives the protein CASAELTQETQYF.

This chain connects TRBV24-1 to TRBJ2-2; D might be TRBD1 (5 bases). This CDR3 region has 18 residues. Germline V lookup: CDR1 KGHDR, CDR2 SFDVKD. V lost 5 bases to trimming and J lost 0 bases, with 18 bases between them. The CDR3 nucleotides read TGTGCCACCAGTGGGGGTCCGAAGGACACTGCGAACACCGGGGAGCTGTTTTTT. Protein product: CATSGGPKDTANTGELFF.

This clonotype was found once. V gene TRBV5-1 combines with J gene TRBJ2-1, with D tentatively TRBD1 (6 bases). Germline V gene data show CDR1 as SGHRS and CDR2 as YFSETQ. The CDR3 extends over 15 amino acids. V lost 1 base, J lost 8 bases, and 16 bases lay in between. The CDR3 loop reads CASSLLRGTHDEQFF. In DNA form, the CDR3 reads TGCGCCAGCAGCTTGTTGAGGGGGACACACGATGAGCAGTTCTTC.

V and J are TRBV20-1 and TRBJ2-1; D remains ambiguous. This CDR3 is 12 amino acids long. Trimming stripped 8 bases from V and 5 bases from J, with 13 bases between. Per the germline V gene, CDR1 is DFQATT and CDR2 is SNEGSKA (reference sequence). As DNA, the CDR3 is TGCAGTTGTATATACCAAAACAATGAGCAGTTCTTC. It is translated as CSCIYQNNEQFF.

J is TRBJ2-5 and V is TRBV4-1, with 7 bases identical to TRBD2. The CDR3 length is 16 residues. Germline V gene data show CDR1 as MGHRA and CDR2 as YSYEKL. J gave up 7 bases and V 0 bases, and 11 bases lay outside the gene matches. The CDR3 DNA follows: TGCGCCAGCAGCCAAGACCCCGAGCGGGGAAGGAGGACCCAGTACTTC. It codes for CASSQDPERGRRTQYF.

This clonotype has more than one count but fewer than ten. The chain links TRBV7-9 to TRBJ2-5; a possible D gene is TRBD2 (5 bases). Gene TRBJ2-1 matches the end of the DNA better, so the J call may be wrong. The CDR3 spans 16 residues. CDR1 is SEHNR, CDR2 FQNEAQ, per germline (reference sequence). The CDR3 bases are TGTGCCAGCAGCCCAAGACTACTCCCGCGGTACAATGAGCAGTTCTTC. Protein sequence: CASSPRLLPRYNEQFF.

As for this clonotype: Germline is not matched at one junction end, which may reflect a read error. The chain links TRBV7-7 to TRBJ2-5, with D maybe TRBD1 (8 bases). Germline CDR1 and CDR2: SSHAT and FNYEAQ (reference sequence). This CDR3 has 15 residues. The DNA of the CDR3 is TGTGCTAGCAGCTTAGGACAGGGAGGGTATGAGACCCAGTACTTC. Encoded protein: CASSLGQGGYETQYF.

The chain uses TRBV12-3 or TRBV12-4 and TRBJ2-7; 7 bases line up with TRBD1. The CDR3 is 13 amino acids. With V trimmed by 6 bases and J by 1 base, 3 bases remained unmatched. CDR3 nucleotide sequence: TGTGCCAGCAGCGAACAGGGGTCCTACGAGCAGTACTTC. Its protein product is CASSEQGSYEQYF.

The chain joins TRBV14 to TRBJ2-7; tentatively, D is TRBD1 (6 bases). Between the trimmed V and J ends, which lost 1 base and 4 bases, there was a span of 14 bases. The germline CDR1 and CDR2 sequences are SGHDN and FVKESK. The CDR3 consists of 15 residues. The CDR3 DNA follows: TGTGCCAGCAGCCAAGTCGTGGGGGCGGGTTACGAGCAGTACTTC. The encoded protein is CASSQVVGAGYEQYF.

DNA for the CDR3: TGCGCCAGCAGCCAATTCGGGACAGCCCAAGAGACCCAGTACTTC. It translates to CASSQFGTAQETQYF. The rearrangement joins TRBV4-1 to TRBJ2-5; 7 nucleotides match TRBD1. Germline-derived CDR1 and CDR2 are MGHRA and YSYEKL. The CDR3 has 15 residues. J lost 1 base, V lost 2 bases, and 4 bases had no gene match.

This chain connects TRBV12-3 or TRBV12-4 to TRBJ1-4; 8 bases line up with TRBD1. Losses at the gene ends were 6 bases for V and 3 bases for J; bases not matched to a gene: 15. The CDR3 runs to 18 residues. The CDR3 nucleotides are TGTGCCAGCAGCCCCTTCTGGACAGGGAGGAGAGCTAATGAAAAACTGTTTTTT. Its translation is CASSPFWTGRRANEKLFF.

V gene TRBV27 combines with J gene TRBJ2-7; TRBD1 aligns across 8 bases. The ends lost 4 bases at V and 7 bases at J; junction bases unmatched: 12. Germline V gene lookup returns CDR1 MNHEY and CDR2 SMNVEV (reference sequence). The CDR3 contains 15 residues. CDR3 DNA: TGTGCCAGCAGTTACACAGGACAGGGTGTAGGAGAGCAGTACTTC. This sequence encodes CASSYTGQGVGEQYF.

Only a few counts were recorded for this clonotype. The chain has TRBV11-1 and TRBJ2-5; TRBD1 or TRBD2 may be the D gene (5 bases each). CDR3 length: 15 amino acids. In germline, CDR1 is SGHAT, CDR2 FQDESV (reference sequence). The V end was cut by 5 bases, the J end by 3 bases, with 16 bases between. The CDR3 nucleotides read TGTGCCAGCAGCCTCCTCGGGACGGAAAAAGAGACCCAGTACTTC. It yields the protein CASSLLGTEKETQYF.

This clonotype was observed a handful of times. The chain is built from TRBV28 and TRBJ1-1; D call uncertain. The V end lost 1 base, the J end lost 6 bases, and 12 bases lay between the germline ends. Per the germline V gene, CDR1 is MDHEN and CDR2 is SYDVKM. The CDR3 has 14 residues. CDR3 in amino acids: CASSLLGFSSEAFF. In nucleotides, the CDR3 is TGTGCCAGCAGTTTATTAGGGTTCTCGTCTGAAGCTTTCTTT.

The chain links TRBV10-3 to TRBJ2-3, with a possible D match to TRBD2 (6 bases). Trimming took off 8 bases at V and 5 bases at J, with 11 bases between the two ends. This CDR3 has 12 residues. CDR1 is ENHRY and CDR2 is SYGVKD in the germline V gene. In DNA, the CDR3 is TGTGCCATCGGTGGAGGGCAAGATACGCAGTATTTT. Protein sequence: CAIGGGQDTQYF.

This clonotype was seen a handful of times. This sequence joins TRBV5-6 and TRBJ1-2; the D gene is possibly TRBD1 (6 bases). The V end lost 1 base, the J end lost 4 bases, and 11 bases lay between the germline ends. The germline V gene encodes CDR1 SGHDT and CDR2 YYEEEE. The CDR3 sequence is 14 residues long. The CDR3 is CASSLQGSGYGYTF. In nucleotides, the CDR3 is TGTGCCAGCAGCTTGCAGGGGAGCGGCTATGGCTACACCTTC.

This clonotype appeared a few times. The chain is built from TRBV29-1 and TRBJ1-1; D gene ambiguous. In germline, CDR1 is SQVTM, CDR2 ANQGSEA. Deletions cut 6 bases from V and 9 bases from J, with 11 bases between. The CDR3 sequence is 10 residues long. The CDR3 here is CSVFVGKAFF. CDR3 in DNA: TGCAGCGTCTTTGTCGGAAAAGCTTTCTTT. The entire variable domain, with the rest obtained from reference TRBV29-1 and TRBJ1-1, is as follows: SAVISQKPSRDICQRGTSLTIQCQVDSQVTMMFWYRQQPGQSLTLIATANQGSEATYESGFVIDKFPISRPNLTFSTLTVSNMSPEDSSIYLCSVFVGKAFFGQGTRLTVV.

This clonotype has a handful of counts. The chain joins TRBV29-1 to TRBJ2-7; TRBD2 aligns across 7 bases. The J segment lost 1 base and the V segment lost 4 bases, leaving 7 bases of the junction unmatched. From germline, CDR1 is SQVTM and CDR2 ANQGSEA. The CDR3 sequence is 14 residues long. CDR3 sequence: CSVGGGSPSYEQYF. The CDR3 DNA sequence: TGCAGCGTTGGGGGCGGGAGCCCTTCCTACGAGCAGTACTTC.

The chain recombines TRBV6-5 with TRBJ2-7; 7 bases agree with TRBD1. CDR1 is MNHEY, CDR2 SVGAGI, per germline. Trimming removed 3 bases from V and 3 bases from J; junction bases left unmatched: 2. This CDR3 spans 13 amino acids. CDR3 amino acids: CASSYRTGYEQYF. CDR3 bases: TGTGCCAGCAGTTATAGGACAGGCTACGAGCAGTACTTC.

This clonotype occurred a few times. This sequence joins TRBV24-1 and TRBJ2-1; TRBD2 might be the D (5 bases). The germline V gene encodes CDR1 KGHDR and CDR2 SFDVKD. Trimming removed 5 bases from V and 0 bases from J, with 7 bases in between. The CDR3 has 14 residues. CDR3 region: CATSGGSSYNEQFF. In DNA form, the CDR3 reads TGTGCCACCAGTGGTGGGAGCTCCTACAATGAGCAGTTCTTC.

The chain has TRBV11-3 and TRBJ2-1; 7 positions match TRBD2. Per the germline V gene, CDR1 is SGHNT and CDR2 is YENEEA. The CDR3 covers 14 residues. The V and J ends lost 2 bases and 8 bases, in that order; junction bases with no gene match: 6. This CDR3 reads CASSLMGGEDEQFF. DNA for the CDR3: TGTGCCAGCAGCTTAATGGGGGGGGAGGATGAGCAGTTCTTC. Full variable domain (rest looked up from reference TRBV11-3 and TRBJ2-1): EAGVVQSPRYKIIEKKQPVAFWCNPISGHNTLYWYLQNLGQGPELLIRYENEEAVDDSQLPKDRFSAERLKGVDSTLKIQPAELGDSAVYLCASSLMGGEDEQFFGPGTRLTVL.